Below, 23 T cell receptor beta chains from the same sample are listed, as sequenced in a study of OX40 agonist ivuxolimab in advanced cancers. TCRdb keeps only in-frame clones here, not all; method: immunoSEQ multiplex PCR. Of about 62,000 clones listed, roughly 92% are singletons. The specimen comprised CD4+ or CD8+ T cells sorted from blood, sampled in a trial of the OX40 agonist ivuxolimab. Every receptor here comes from an adult with an advanced solid tumor such as melanoma, head and neck, liver or kidney cancer.

The chain is built from TRBV4-3 and TRBJ1-5, with D possibly matching TRBD1 (5 bases). The length of the CDR3 is 15 residues. Trimming removed 0 bases from V and 6 bases from J, with 12 bases in between. Germline CDR1 is LGHNA and CDR2 is YSLEER. Written as DNA, the CDR3 is TGCGCCAGCAGCCAAGATGTGGGGCTTACTCAGCCCCAGCATTTT. Translation gives CASSQDVGLTQPQHF.

The V gene is TRBV7-2, the J gene TRBJ1-2; maybe TRBD1 (5 bases). V lost 4 bases, J lost 5 bases, and 8 bases lay in between. The germline CDR1 and CDR2 sequences are SGHTA and FQGNSA. This CDR3 region has 12 residues. This CDR3 reads CASSSDMYGYTF. The CDR3 coding sequence is TGTGCCAGCAGCTCGGACATGTATGGCTACACCTTC. The full variable domain, rest sourced from reference TRBV7-2 and TRBJ1-2, is GAGVSQSPSNKVTEKGKDVELRCDPISGHTALYWYRQSLGQGLEFLIYFQGNSAPDKSGLPSDRFSAERTGGSVSTLTIQRTQQEDSAVYLCASSSDMYGYTFGSGTRLTVV.

As regards this clone: Within the sample, other DNA sequences also encode this same CDR3. V is TRBV9 and J is TRBJ2-3; no firm D call. CDR1 is SGDLS, CDR2 YYNGEE, per germline. This CDR3 is 13 amino acids long. Trimming took 2 bases from V and 0 from J, leaving 4 bases between them. CDR3 in amino acids: CASSVVSTDTQYF. The CDR3 coding sequence is TGTGCCAGCAGCGTCGTGAGCACAGATACGCAGTATTTT.

This clone appeared a few times. The chain is built from TRBV2 and TRBJ2-7; tentatively, D is TRBD1 (5 bases). CDR3 length: 13 amino acids. Germline CDR1 is SNHLY and CDR2 is FYNNEI. The V end was cut by 0 bases, the J end by 6 bases, with 9 bases between. CDR3 nucleotide sequence: TGTGCCAGCAGTGAAGCCCCAGGGCGCGAGCAGTACTTC. Residues: CASSEAPGREQYF.

The count of this clone is one. The V and J genes are TRBV5-4 and TRBJ2-5; D not certain. Trimming shortened V by 4 bases and J by 1 base, and 14 bases separated the two germline ends. Germline CDR1 SGHNT, CDR2 YYREEE (reference sequence). CDR3 length: 15 residues. CDR3 coding DNA: TGTGCCAGCAGCCAAGATTGGTCAGGCCAAGAGACCCAGTACTTC. Its protein is CASSQDWSGQETQYF.

The rearrangement links TRBV27 to TRBJ2-1, with 8 bases lining up with TRBD2. J gave up 6 bases and V 1 base, and 5 bases lay outside the gene matches. Germline CDR1 is MNHEY and CDR2 is SMNVEV (reference sequence). The CDR3 extends over 15 amino acids. The CDR3 DNA reads as TGTGCCAGCAGTTTATTACTAGCGGAGGGCAATGAGCAGTTCTTC. Translation gives CASSLLLAEGNEQFF.

This clone was seen a single time. The rearrangement links TRBV15 to TRBJ1-5, with D unclear. Trimming stripped 0 bases from V and 0 bases from J, with 3 bases between. There are 14 residues in the CDR3. The germline gives CDR1 LNHNV, CDR2 YYDKDF (reference sequence). CDR3 DNA sequence: TGTGCCACCAGCAGAGAAGTTAGCAATCAGCCCCAGCATTTT. Translating gives CATSREVSNQPQHF.

This clone was found a few times. The rearrangement links TRBV4-2 to TRBJ2-7, with D maybe TRBD1 (6 bases). The CDR3 has 15 amino acids. V lost 1 base and J lost 3, with 13 bases in between. From germline, CDR1 is LGHNA and CDR2 YNFKEQ. In DNA, the CDR3 is TGTGCCAGCAGCCAAGTACAGGGCGGCGTCTACGAGCAGTACTTC. This sequence encodes CASSQVQGGVYEQYF.

V gene TRBV11-2 combines with J gene TRBJ1-1; TRBD1 aligns across 7 bases. This CDR3 is 12 amino acids long. V was pared by 6 bases and J by 11 bases, with 9 bases of the junction left unmatched. Germline V gene sequence: CDR1 SGHAT, CDR2 FQNNGV. CDR3 amino acids: CASRRTGTDAFF. The CDR3 nucleotides read TGTGCCAGCAGGCGAACCGGGACAGACGCTTTCTTT.

This chain connects TRBV4-1 to TRBJ1-6; the match to TRBD1 covers 9 bases. In germline, CDR1 is MGHRA, CDR2 YSYEKL. With V trimmed by 3 bases and J by 8 bases, 5 bases remained unmatched. This CDR3 contains 15 residues. The CDR3 protein is CASSHRTGVDSPLHF. CDR3 bases: TGCGCCAGCAGCCACCGGACAGGGGTCGATTCACCCCTCCACTTT.

CDR3 protein: CASSPHFTSWGGVYGYTF. The CDR3 nucleotides are TGTGCCAGCAGCCCTCACTTCACAAGTTGGGGGGGCGTCTATGGCTACACCTTC. This sequence joins TRBV9 and TRBJ1-2; D possibly corresponds to TRBD1 (6 bases). V lost 4 bases and J 4 bases, leaving 26 bases between the germline ends. Germline V lookup: CDR1 SGDLS, CDR2 YYNGEE. The CDR3 is 18 residues long. Full variable domain (missing parts from reference TRBV9 and TRBJ1-2): DSGVTQTPKHLITATGQRVTLRCSPRSGDLSVYWYQQSLDQGLQFLIQYYNGEERAKGNILERFSAQQFPDLHSELNLSSLELGDSALYFCASSPHFTSWGGVYGYTFGSGTRLTVV.

This clone was seen once. The chain couples TRBV7-6 to TRBJ1-3, with a possible D match to TRBD1 (6 bases). CDR3 length: 15 amino acids. Trimming cost V 3 bases and J 0 bases, with 9 bases left between them. Germline CDR1 SGHVS, CDR2 FNYEAQ. The CDR3 loop is CASSFPGDSGNTIYF. The CDR3 DNA reads TGTGCCAGCAGCTTCCCAGGGGACTCTGGAAACACCATATATTTT.

The rearrangement links TRBV6-1 to TRBJ1-1; D not certain. Germline CDR1 MNHNS, CDR2 SASEGT. CDR3 length: 14 amino acids. V was trimmed by 4 bases and J by 2 bases, leaving 11 bases between them. Here the CDR3 reads CASSVYSSNTEAFF. CDR3 DNA: TGTGCCAGCAGTGTATATTCCTCAAACACTGAAGCTTTCTTT.

The J gene is TRBJ1-5, the V gene TRBV19, with D unclear. Trimming stripped 6 bases from V and 5 bases from J, with 14 bases between. The CDR3 is 14 residues long. CDR1 and CDR2 (germline): LNHDA, SQIVND (reference sequence). The CDR3 reads CASSPTILDQPQHF. Written as DNA, the CDR3 is TGTGCCAGTAGCCCCACGATTTTAGATCAGCCCCAGCATTTT.

The chain is built from TRBV7-9 and TRBJ1-1; D is unresolved. This CDR3 is built from 10 residues. The germline V gene has CDR1 SEHNR and CDR2 FQNEAQ (reference sequence). The V and J ends lost 10 bases and 6 bases respectively, with 9 bases between them. The CDR3 reads CATIEAEAFF. The DNA for the CDR3 is TGTGCCACCATTGAGGCTGAAGCTTTCTTT.

V gene TRBV4-1 combines with J gene TRBJ2-7; maybe TRBD1 (5 bases). The germline V gene has CDR1 MGHRA and CDR2 YSYEKL. The CDR3 contains 14 residues. The V end was cut by 3 bases, the J end by 1 base, with 10 bases between. For the CDR3, the DNA is TGCGCCAGCAGCCAGATGACAGAATCCTACGAGCAGTACTTC. Translated: CASSQMTESYEQYF.

V usage is TRBV6-5 and J usage is TRBJ2-7; unclear D gene. V was shortened by 5 bases and J by 4 bases, with 9 bases between the two germline ends. The CDR3 runs to 12 residues. Germline V gene sequence: CDR1 MNHEY, CDR2 SVGAGI. The CDR3 loop reads CASSNPDYEQYF. DNA for the CDR3: TGTGCCAGCAGTAACCCAGATTACGAGCAGTACTTC.

The chain is built from TRBV9 and TRBJ2-3, with 11 nucleotides matching TRBD2. The CDR3 is 17 amino acids. V shed 0 bases and J 2 bases; nucleotides not matched to a gene: 5. From germline, CDR1 is SGDLS and CDR2 YYNGEE. In DNA form, the CDR3 reads TGTGCCAGCAGCGTAGAGGCTAGCGGGGGGATCACAGATACGCAGTATTTT. Protein sequence: CASSVEASGGITDTQYF.

V is TRBV11-3 and J is TRBJ2-7, with a possible D match to TRBD2 (6 bases). The CDR3 extends over 13 amino acids. Trimming removed 3 bases from V and 3 bases from J, with 9 bases in between. Germline V gives CDR1 SGHNT, CDR2 YENEEA. The chain's CDR3 is CASSLGGLYEQYF. CDR3 DNA sequence: TGTGCCAGCAGCTTGGGGGGACTCTACGAGCAGTACTTC.

J is TRBJ2-1 and V is TRBV7-9; D unclear. The CDR3 runs 14 residues. Germline loops: CDR1 SEHNR, CDR2 FQNEAQ (reference sequence). V lost 5 bases, J lost 2 bases, and 10 bases lay in between. DNA for the CDR3: TGTGCCAGCAGCGAGACTTCCGCCTACAATGAGCAGTTCTTC. It encodes CASSETSAYNEQFF.

This clone was counted at least ten times. The J gene is TRBJ2-3, the V gene TRBV5-1; 7 bases are a match to TRBD1. The germline V gene encodes CDR1 SGHRS and CDR2 YFSETQ. The junction had 6 bases not matched to a gene; V was cut back by 5 bases and J by 0 bases. The CDR3 totals 15 residues. The CDR3 nucleotides are TGCGCCAGCAGGTCCGGGACAGCAAGCACAGATACGCAGTATTTT. It translates to CASRSGTASTDTQYF.

The count of this clone is one. J is TRBJ1-6 and V is TRBV2, with D unclear. V was shortened by 7 bases and J by 14 bases, with 15 bases between the two germline ends. The CDR3 is 12 amino acids. CDR1 is SNHLY, CDR2 FYNNEI, per germline. The CDR3 nucleotides read TGTGCCAGCATAGGGCTGACATTCACCCTCCACTTT. Translation gives CASIGLTFTLHF.

The chain links TRBV6-1 to TRBJ2-7, with unresolved D. V gave up 1 base and J gave up 0 bases, with 7 bases separating them. The germline V gene encodes CDR1 MNHNS and CDR2 SASEGT. The CDR3 runs 14 residues. In DNA form, the CDR3 reads TGTGCCAGCAGTGAAGAAAACAGCTCCTACGAGCAGTACTTC. Its translation is CASSEENSSYEQYF.